The 7 T cell receptor beta chains reported below all come from one sample, sequenced in a study of shared clonotypes between healthy human individuals (dated by TCRdb to 2020 to 2022). Libraries were prepared through the immunoSEQ multiplex PCR assay. TCRdb took this table from immuneACCESS and kept in-frame rearrangements with V and J called. Such tables lack part of the clones; where checked against another copy, unresolved V genes explain under half of the gap, and the rest is unexplained. The sample profile shows some 1.5 million clones; approximately 98% of them were found once. The top ten clones comprise about 0.45% of the sample. Sequencing was done on a sample of naive CD4+ T cells sorted from blood. What this sample's cell subset or site label stands for: CD45RA+ positively selected. The source of these receptors is a man aged 25 to 40 in good health.

The genes are TRBV6-7 and TRBJ2-2, with 8 bases fitting TRBD2. TRBV6-7 is known as an ORF, though its function is uncertain. The CDR3 covers 15 residues. Losses at the gene ends were 11 bases for V and 5 bases for J; bases not matched to a gene: 13. Written as DNA, the CDR3 is TGTGCCGCCACCTCGAAGACTAGCGATACCGGGGAGCTGTTTTTT. This codes for CAATSKTSDTGELFF.

The CDR3 is CASSLVVTGMEEQYF. The CDR3 bases are TGCGCCAGCAGCTTGGTAGTGACAGGGATGGAAGAGCAGTACTTC. The V gene is TRBV5-1, the J gene TRBJ2-7; 7 positions match TRBD1. Germline V CDR1 and CDR2: SGHRS, YFSETQ. The V segment lost 0 bases and the J segment 7 bases; nucleotides outside the gene matches: 10. This CDR3 contains 15 residues.

The chain recombines TRBV4-1 with TRBJ2-3; D is possibly TRBD2 (6 bases). The CDR3 loop spans 16 amino acids. From germline, CDR1 is MGHRA and CDR2 YSYEKL. Trimming left V 1 base short and J 5 bases short, with 16 bases between. This CDR3 reads CASSQGLMGGQDTQYF. Written as DNA, the CDR3 is TGCGCCAGCAGCCAAGGTCTTATGGGAGGACAAGATACGCAGTATTTT.

The count of this clone is one. J is TRBJ2-1 and V is TRBV2; tentatively, D is TRBD2 (6 bases). The CDR3 extends over 16 amino acids. Trimming stripped 2 bases from V and 4 bases from J, with 15 bases between. Germline CDR1 SNHLY, CDR2 FYNNEI. CDR3: CASSERELWAYNEQFF. CDR3 in DNA: TGTGCCAGCAGTGAACGGGAGCTTTGGGCTTACAATGAGCAGTTCTTC.

The chain uses TRBV9 and TRBJ1-1; TRBD1 matches at 9 bases. The CDR3 length is 14 residues. Germline V lookup: CDR1 SGDLS, CDR2 YYNGEE. J gave up 4 bases and V 4 bases, and 5 bases lay outside the gene matches. For the CDR3, the DNA is TGTGCCAGCAGCAGTCACAGGGGGCCCACTGAAGCTTTCTTT. This gives the protein CASSSHRGPTEAFF.

As concerns this clone: One end of the junction varies from germline; a read error may be responsible. The genes are TRBV7-9 and TRBJ2-7; perhaps TRBD2 as D (5 bases). The CDR3 is 14 residues long. From germline, CDR1 is SEHNR and CDR2 FQNEAQ (reference sequence). CDR3 amino acids: CASSLDLRAMIRHF. The CDR3 DNA is TGTGCCAGCAGCTTAGATTTGCGGGCCATGATAAGGCACTTC.

The chain employs TRBV11-2 and TRBJ2-7, with TRBD1 matching 7 bases. The ends lost 4 bases at V and 3 bases at J; junction bases unmatched: 9. Germline V gene lookup returns CDR1 SGHAT and CDR2 FQNNGV. This CDR3 has 15 amino acids. The CDR3 region is CASSSTTGVSYEQYF. The CDR3 DNA sequence: TGTGCCAGCAGCTCGACCACAGGGGTCAGCTACGAGCAGTACTTC. The variable domain in full, with the rest retrieved from reference TRBV11-2 and TRBJ2-7, is EAGVAQSPRYKIIEKRQSVAFWCNPISGHATLYWYQQILGQGPKLLIQFQNNGVVDDSQLPKDRFSAERLKGVDSTLKIQPAKLEDSAVYLCASSSTTGVSYEQYFGPGTRLTVT.